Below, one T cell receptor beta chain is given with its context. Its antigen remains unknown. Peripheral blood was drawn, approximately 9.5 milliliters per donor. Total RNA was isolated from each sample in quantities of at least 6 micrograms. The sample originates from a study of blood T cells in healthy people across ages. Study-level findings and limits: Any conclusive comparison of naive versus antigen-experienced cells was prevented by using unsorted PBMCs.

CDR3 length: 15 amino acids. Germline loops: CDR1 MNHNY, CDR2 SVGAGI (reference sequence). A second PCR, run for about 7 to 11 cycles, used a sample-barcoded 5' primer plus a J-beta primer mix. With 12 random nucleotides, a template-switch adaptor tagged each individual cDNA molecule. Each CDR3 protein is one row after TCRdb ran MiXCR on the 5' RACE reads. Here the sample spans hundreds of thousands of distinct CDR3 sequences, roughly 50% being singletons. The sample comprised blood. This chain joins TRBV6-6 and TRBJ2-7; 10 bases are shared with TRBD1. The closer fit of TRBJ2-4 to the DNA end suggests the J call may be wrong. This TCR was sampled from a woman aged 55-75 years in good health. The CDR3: CASSYGTGVVYIQYF. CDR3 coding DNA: TGTGCCAGCAGTTACGGGACAGGGGTCGTGTACATTCAGTACTTC.